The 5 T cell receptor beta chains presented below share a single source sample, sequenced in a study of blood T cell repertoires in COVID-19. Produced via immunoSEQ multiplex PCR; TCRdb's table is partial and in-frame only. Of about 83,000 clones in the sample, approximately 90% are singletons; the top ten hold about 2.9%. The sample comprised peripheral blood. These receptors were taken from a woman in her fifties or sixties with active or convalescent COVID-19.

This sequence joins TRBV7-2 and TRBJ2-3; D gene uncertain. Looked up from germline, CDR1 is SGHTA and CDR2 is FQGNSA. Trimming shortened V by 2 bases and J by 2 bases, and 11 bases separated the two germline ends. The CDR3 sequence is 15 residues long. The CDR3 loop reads CASSLINAYTDTQYF. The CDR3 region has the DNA TGTGCCAGCAGCTTAATAAATGCCTACACAGATACGCAGTATTTT.

For the CDR3, the DNA is TGCAGTGCTAGAGATCAGGGTGAAGCTTTCTTT. Amino acids: CSARDQGEAFF. The rearrangement links TRBV20-1 to TRBJ1-1; possibly TRBD1 for D (5 bases). V lost 0 bases, J lost 7 bases, and 6 bases lay in between. CDR1 and CDR2 from the germline V gene are DFQATT and SNEGSKA (reference sequence). CDR3 length: 11 residues.

CDR3 DNA sequence: TGTGCTAGTGGTTTGGACGCGGGAACCGGGGAGCTGTTTTTT. Its protein product is CASGLDAGTGELFF. The chain combines TRBV12-5 with TRBJ2-2; D perhaps matches TRBD2 (6 bases). CDR1 is LGHNT, CDR2 FRNRAP, per germline. The CDR3 is 14 amino acids. Trimming took 1 base from V and 5 from J, leaving 8 bases between them.

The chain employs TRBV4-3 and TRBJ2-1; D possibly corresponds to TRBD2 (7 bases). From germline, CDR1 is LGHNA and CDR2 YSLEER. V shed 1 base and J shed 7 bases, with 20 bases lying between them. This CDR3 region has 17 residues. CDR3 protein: CASSQGWNGGRRNEQFF. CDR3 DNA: TGCGCCAGCAGCCAAGGTTGGAACGGGGGGCGTAGGAATGAGCAGTTCTTC.

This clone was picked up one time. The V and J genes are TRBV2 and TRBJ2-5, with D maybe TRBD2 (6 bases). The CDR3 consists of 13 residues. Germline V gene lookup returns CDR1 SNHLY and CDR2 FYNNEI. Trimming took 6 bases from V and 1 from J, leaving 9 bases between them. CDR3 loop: CASSPTSQETQYF. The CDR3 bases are TGTGCCAGCAGCCCGACTAGCCAAGAGACCCAGTACTTC.